The present T cell receptor beta chain was sequenced within a study of blood T cell repertoires in COVID-19. Study-level information: The United States, Italy and Spain were the sources of the acute and convalescent COVID-19 samples. In each case, the material was cDNA or gDNA derived from T cells, B-cell-depleted T cells, or PBMCs.

Using immunoSEQ multiplex PCR, the repertoire was profiled, and TCRdb retains in-frame clones only, with some absent. The sample shows 30,000 or so clones, around 82% of them seen only once. In germline, CDR1 is SGHNT, CDR2 YENEEA. There are 16 residues in the CDR3. V was pared by 8 bases and J by 2 bases, with 11 bases of the junction left unmatched. The chain links TRBV11-3 to TRBJ2-1; 8 nucleotides match TRBD2. The source of this sequence is an elderly man with active or convalescent COVID-19. Sequencing was performed on peripheral blood. CDR3 amino acids: CASLKPAGGTYNEQFF. In DNA form, the CDR3 reads TGTGCCAGCCTCAAGCCGGCGGGGGGCACCTACAATGAGCAGTTCTTC.